These 28 T cell receptor beta chains were all obtained from the same sample, sequenced in a study of cytomegalovirus exposure and HLA in healthy donors. PCR primers comprised 60 Vbeta and 13 Jbeta primers. The protocol was immunoSEQ multiplex PCR, while the TCRdb copy is restricted to in-frame clones and leaves out a portion. The sample has 100,000 to 120,000 clones; about three quarters are singletons. The sequenced sample consisted of PBMCs. All receptors derive from a woman in her fifties or sixties in good health and CMV-seropositive.

This chain joins TRBV19 and TRBJ2-7; 11 positions agree with TRBD2. The trim removed 4 bases at V and 2 bases at J, leaving 10 bases unmatched. This CDR3 has 17 amino acids. Germline V gives CDR1 LNHDA, CDR2 SQIVND (reference sequence). The CDR3 DNA follows: TGTGCCAGTAGTAAACTAGCGGGAGTTTCGCGCGCCTACGAGCAGTACTTC. It codes for CASSKLAGVSRAYEQYF.

V gene TRBV30 combines with J gene TRBJ2-3, with 10 bases that match TRBD2. The CDR3 sequence is 16 residues long. Trimming cost V 3 bases and J 4 bases; bases outside gene matches: 10. Germline CDR1 reads GTSNPN; CDR2 reads SVGIG (reference sequence). The CDR3 bases are TGTGCCTGGAGCCCTTCCGGGACTAGCGTATCAGATACGCAGTATTTT. Translation: CAWSPSGTSVSDTQYF.

This clone has only a few counts. V usage is TRBV6-5 and J usage is TRBJ1-1; TRBD1 agrees at 10 bases. V lost 2 bases and J lost 3; bases outside the gene matches: 3. CDR1 is MNHEY, CDR2 SVGAGI, per germline. The length of the CDR3 is 15 residues. The CDR3: CASSYGQGGDTEAFF. The CDR3 DNA is TGTGCCAGCAGTTACGGACAGGGGGGAGACACTGAAGCTTTCTTT.

The chain has TRBV6-1 and TRBJ1-2; 9 nucleotides match TRBD1. This CDR3 comprises 14 residues. Per germline, CDR1 MNHNS and CDR2 SASEGT. The V segment lost 6 bases and the J segment 8 bases; nucleotides outside the gene matches: 10. CDR3 coding DNA: TGTGCCAGCAGGGAACCCACAGGGGGCTGGGGCTACACCTTC. It translates to CASREPTGGWGYTF.

The J gene is TRBJ1-2, the V gene TRBV5-1; possibly TRBD1 for D (5 bases). This CDR3 comprises 16 residues. The germline gives CDR1 SGHRS, CDR2 YFSETQ. Trimming cost V 4 bases and J 3 bases, with 19 bases left between them. The CDR3 protein is CASSVFPGRTDYGYTF. As DNA, the CDR3 is TGCGCCAGCAGCGTCTTCCCAGGGCGTACCGACTATGGCTACACCTTC. Drawing the rest from reference TRBV5-1 and TRBJ1-2, the complete variable domain is KAGVTQTPRYLIKTRGQQVTLSCSPISGHRSVSWYQQTPGQGLQFLFEYFSETQRNKGNFPGRFSGRQFSNSRSEMNVSTLELGDSALYLCASSVFPGRTDYGYTFGSGTRLTVV.

In the case of this clone: Other DNA sequences in the sample encode the same CDR3. V usage is TRBV11-2 and J usage is TRBJ2-5; 11 nucleotides line up with TRBD2. Germline CDR1 reads SGHAT; CDR2 reads FQNNGV. V shed 3 bases, J shed 2 bases, and the junction held 2 bases outside the gene matches. This CDR3 is built from 15 residues. The CDR3 DNA reads TGTGCCAGCAGCTTGGGGACTAGCGGACAAGAGACCCAGTACTTC. This encodes CASSLGTSGQETQYF.

On this clone: At the DNA level, this CDR3 is encoded by other sequences in the same sample as well. The chain couples TRBV5-4 to TRBJ1-1; tentatively, D is TRBD1 (5 bases). This CDR3 region has 14 residues. CDR1 SGHNT and CDR2 YYREEE come from the germline V gene (reference sequence). V was shortened by 4 bases and J by 0 bases, with 10 bases between the two germline ends. The CDR3 region is CASSVDSMNTEAFF. DNA of the CDR3: TGTGCCAGCAGCGTCGACAGCATGAACACTGAAGCTTTCTTT.

The rearrangement links TRBV11-2 to TRBJ2-5; no clear D gene. Germline V gives CDR1 SGHAT, CDR2 FQNNGV. The CDR3 is made up of 12 amino acids. Trimming shortened V by 2 bases and J by 6 bases, and 7 bases separated the two germline ends. The CDR3 DNA reads as TGTGCCAGCAGCTTATCGCTACAGACCCAGTACTTC. As protein: CASSLSLQTQYF.

The rearrangement links TRBV4-1 to TRBJ2-1, with TRBD2 matching over 13 bases. From germline, CDR1 is MGHRA and CDR2 YSYEKL. This CDR3 region has 16 residues. V was pared by 3 bases and J by 4 bases, with 3 bases of the junction left unmatched. The CDR3 sequence is CASSHGTSGVYNEQFF. The CDR3 coding sequence is TGCGCCAGCAGCCATGGGACTAGCGGGGTTTACAATGAGCAGTTCTTC.

This clone occurred a few times. This chain links TRBV5-1 with TRBJ2-1; maybe TRBD1 (5 bases). This CDR3 is built from 15 residues. CDR1 is SGHRS, CDR2 YFSETQ, per germline. Trimming removed 2 bases from V and 5 bases from J, with 14 bases in between. CDR3 bases: TGCGCCAGCAGCTTTACAGGTCCCCCGAACAATGAGCAGTTCTTC. Protein sequence: CASSFTGPPNNEQFF. The complete variable domain, with remaining parts taken from reference TRBV5-1 and TRBJ2-1, reads KAGVTQTPRYLIKTRGQQVTLSCSPISGHRSVSWYQQTPGQGLQFLFEYFSETQRNKGNFPGRFSGRQFSNSRSEMNVSTLELGDSALYLCASSFTGPPNNEQFFGPGTRLTVL.

V usage is TRBV19 and J usage is TRBJ2-7; 9 nucleotides match TRBD2. J lost 1 base, V lost 5 bases, and 3 bases had no gene match. Germline CDR1 is LNHDA and CDR2 is SQIVND (reference sequence). This CDR3 spans 14 amino acids. The CDR3 protein is CASSRLAGSYEQYF. The DNA of the CDR3 is TGTGCCAGTAGTCGGCTAGCGGGGTCCTACGAGCAGTACTTC.

The V and J genes are TRBV7-2 and TRBJ2-1; 14 bases line up with TRBD2. CDR1 and CDR2 from the germline V gene are SGHTA and FQGNSA. Losses at the gene ends were 4 bases for V and 8 bases for J; bases not matched to a gene: 4. The CDR3 is 15 amino acids. The CDR3 sequence is CASSWTSGGRDEQFF. The CDR3 DNA is TGTGCCAGCAGCTGGACTAGCGGGGGGCGCGATGAGCAGTTCTTC.

This clone was observed a few times. This chain connects TRBV4-1 to TRBJ2-3; 7 bases match TRBD1. The germline V gene encodes CDR1 MGHRA and CDR2 YSYEKL. This CDR3 is 15 amino acids long. V dropped 4 bases and J dropped 2; count of bases not matched to a gene: 6. Here the CDR3 DNA reads TGCGCCAGCAGCCCCGGACAGGTTGACACAGATACGCAGTATTTT. It codes for CASSPGQVDTDTQYF.

This chain connects TRBV19 to TRBJ1-1, with D maybe TRBD1 (5 bases). V was trimmed by 2 bases and J by 1 base, leaving 8 bases between them. This CDR3 contains 14 residues. Germline V gene data show CDR1 as LNHDA and CDR2 as SQIVND (reference sequence). This CDR3 reads CASSIRTQNTEAFF. CDR3 bases: TGTGCCAGTAGTATAAGGACACAGAACACTGAAGCTTTCTTT.

The V call is TRBV4-1, the J call TRBJ1-1, with D perhaps matching TRBD1 (5 bases). The CDR3 extends over 15 amino acids. CDR1 and CDR2 from the germline V gene are MGHRA and YSYEKL. V was shortened by 1 base and J by 3 bases, with 12 bases between the two germline ends. The CDR3 spells CASSQAFAGDTEAFF. CDR3 DNA sequence: TGCGCCAGCAGCCAAGCGTTCGCGGGGGACACTGAAGCTTTCTTT.

The chain links TRBV28 to TRBJ2-3; D not resolved. Trimming removed 6 bases at V and 6 bases at J, with 10 bases between. CDR1 and CDR2 from the germline V gene are MDHEN and SYDVKM. This CDR3 is 12 amino acids long. The CDR3 nucleotides are TGTGCCAGCAGGTCCTCCCGGGATACGCAGTATTTT. It yields the protein CASRSSRDTQYF.

This clone has a handful of counts. The chain uses TRBV2 and TRBJ2-1; weak D call: TRBD1 (6 bases). V lost 5 bases, J lost 15 bases, and 23 bases lay in between. Germline V gene data show CDR1 as SNHLY and CDR2 as FYNNEI. The CDR3 has 14 residues. The CDR3 reads CASSTNPGHSPGFF. As DNA, the CDR3 is TGTGCCAGCAGTACTAACCCGGGACATAGTCCCGGGTTCTTC.

The J gene is TRBJ2-7, the V gene TRBV19, with TRBD1 matching over 11 bases. The CDR3 extends over 15 amino acids. J was trimmed by 4 bases and V by 1 base; bases with no gene match: 3. Germline V lookup: CDR1 LNHDA, CDR2 SQIVND (reference sequence). The CDR3 sequence: CASSIAGQGEYEQYF. Written as DNA, the CDR3 is TGTGCCAGTAGTATAGCGGGACAGGGGGAATACGAGCAGTACTTC.

Points on this clone: This sample includes further DNA sequences coding for the same CDR3. The V and J genes are TRBV5-1 and TRBJ2-7; 9 bases agree with TRBD1. This CDR3 spans 14 amino acids. In germline, CDR1 is SGHRS, CDR2 YFSETQ. J gave up 1 base and V 3 bases, and 2 bases lay outside the gene matches. CDR3 DNA sequence: TGCGCCAGCAGCTGGGGACAGGGATCCTACGAGCAGTACTTC. The encoded protein is CASSWGQGSYEQYF.

V is TRBV7-9 and J is TRBJ2-1; 10 bases line up with TRBD1. This CDR3 comprises 13 residues. J gave up 7 bases and V 4 bases, and 1 base lay outside the gene matches. Germline CDR1 reads SEHNR; CDR2 reads FQNEAQ (reference sequence). The CDR3: CASSWGQGNEQFF. In DNA, the CDR3 is TGTGCCAGCAGCTGGGGACAGGGGAATGAGCAGTTCTTC.

The rearrangement uses TRBV5-1 and TRBJ1-6; 10 bases align to TRBD1. This CDR3 region has 15 residues. Trimming removed 4 bases from V and 9 bases from J; junction bases left unmatched: 7. CDR1 SGHRS and CDR2 YFSETQ come from the germline V gene. Here the CDR3 DNA reads TGCGCCAGCAGCAGGGGGACAGGGGAAACTTCACCCCTCCACTTT. Residues: CASSRGTGETSPLHF.

This chain links TRBV29-1 with TRBJ2-1; D perhaps matches TRBD1 (5 bases). CDR1 is SQVTM and CDR2 is ANQGSEA in the germline V gene. V lost 8 bases, J lost 0 bases, and 17 bases lay in between. CDR3 size: 15 residues. CDR3 sequence (DNA): TGCAGCATAGACAGTGAAGAGGCCTCCTACAATGAGCAGTTCTTC. Translated, it gives CSIDSEEASYNEQFF.

The chain employs TRBV2 and TRBJ1-1; D may be TRBD1 (5 bases). The V end was cut by 2 bases, the J end by 0 bases, with 10 bases between. The germline CDR1 and CDR2 sequences are SNHLY and FYNNEI. The CDR3 runs to 15 residues. CDR3: CASSEFETVNTEAFF. Here the CDR3 DNA reads TGTGCCAGCAGTGAATTCGAGACAGTGAACACTGAAGCTTTCTTT.

The table lists this clone with a count of one. The chain combines TRBV30 with TRBJ2-1, with 11 bases that match TRBD2. V shed 7 bases, J shed 7 bases, and the junction held 9 bases outside the gene matches. The germline CDR1 and CDR2 sequences are GTSNPN and SVGIG (reference sequence). This CDR3 contains 14 residues. The CDR3 DNA sequence: TGTGCCTTAGATATAGCGGGAGGGCGGAATGAGCAGTTCTTC. This sequence encodes CALDIAGGRNEQFF.

J is TRBJ2-7 and V is TRBV4-1, with a weak D call TRBD1 (6 bases). The V end was cut by 3 bases, the J end by 3 bases, with 18 bases between. This CDR3 has 16 amino acids. The germline V gene has CDR1 MGHRA and CDR2 YSYEKL. CDR3 in amino acids: CASSHGAQGGSYEQYF. The CDR3 DNA sequence: TGCGCCAGCAGCCACGGTGCACAGGGTGGGAGCTACGAGCAGTACTTC.

V is TRBV6-1 and J is TRBJ2-3; 9 bases are a match to TRBD2. The germline V gene encodes CDR1 MNHNS and CDR2 SASEGT. CDR3 length equals 15 residues. J gave up 4 bases and V 4 bases, and 6 bases lay outside the gene matches. The CDR3 here is CASSVLAGGPDTQYF. CDR3 in DNA: TGTGCCAGCAGTGTCTTGGCGGGAGGGCCAGATACGCAGTATTTT.

The chain joins TRBV15 to TRBJ1-4, with 10 bases identical to TRBD1. Germline V gene sequence: CDR1 LNHNV, CDR2 YYDKDF (reference sequence). The junction had 4 bases not matched to a gene; V was cut back by 1 base and J by 8 bases. The CDR3 extends over 15 amino acids. The DNA of the CDR3 is TGTGCCACCAGCAGAGGCCCGGGACAGGGGGAAAAACTGTTTTTT. As protein: CATSRGPGQGEKLFF.

V is TRBV7-2 and J is TRBJ1-5; unclear D gene. The germline V and J ends were trimmed by 5 bases and 5 bases, with 7 bases remaining between them. This CDR3 is built from 12 residues. Germline assignment: CDR1 SGHTA and CDR2 FQGNSA. The CDR3 DNA is TGTGCCAGCAGCCCGGCGGATCAGCCCCAGCATTTT. This sequence encodes CASSPADQPQHF.